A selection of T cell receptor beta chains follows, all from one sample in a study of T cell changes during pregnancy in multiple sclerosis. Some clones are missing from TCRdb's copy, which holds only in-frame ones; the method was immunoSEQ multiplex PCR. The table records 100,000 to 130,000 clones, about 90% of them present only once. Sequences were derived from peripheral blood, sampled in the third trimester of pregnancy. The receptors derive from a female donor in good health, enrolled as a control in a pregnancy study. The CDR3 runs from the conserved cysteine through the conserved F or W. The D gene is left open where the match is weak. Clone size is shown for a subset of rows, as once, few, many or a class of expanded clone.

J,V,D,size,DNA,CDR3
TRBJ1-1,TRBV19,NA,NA,TGTGCCGCGGGCGGGGGCCGTGGGACTGAAGCTTTCTTT,CAAGGGRGTEAFF
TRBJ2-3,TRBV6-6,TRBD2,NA,TGTGCCAGCAGGACTAGCGGGGGCACAGATACGCAGTATTTT,CASRTSGGTDTQYF
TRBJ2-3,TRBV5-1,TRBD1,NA,TGCGCCAGCAGCCCCTGGGGACAGTCTAGCACAGATACGCAGTATTTT,CASSPWGQSSTDTQYF
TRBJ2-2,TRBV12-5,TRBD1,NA,TGTGCTAGTGCCCTCGGTGGCAGGGGGCACACCGGGGAGCTGTTTTTT,CASALGGRGHTGELFF
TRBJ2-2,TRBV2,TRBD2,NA,TGTGCCAGCAGTGAGAGCGGGGGGGCCACCGGGGAGCTGTTTTTT,CASSESGGATGELFF
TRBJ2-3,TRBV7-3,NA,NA,TGTGCCAGCAGCTTAAACCCAGGGGTTGGCACAGATACGCAGTATTTT,CASSLNPGVGTDTQYF
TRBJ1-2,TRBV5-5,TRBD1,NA,TGTGCCAGCAGCCCGCTTTGGACAGGGGCGGGTGGCTACACCTTC,CASSPLWTGAGGYTF
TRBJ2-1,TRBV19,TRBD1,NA,TGTGCCAGCCGGGGACAGGGGAGCTCCTACAATGAGCAGTTCTTC,CASRGQGSSYNEQFF
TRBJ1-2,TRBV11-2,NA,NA,TGTGCCAGCAGCTTAGCGCCCGCAGGGGCTGGCTACACCTTC,CASSLAPAGAGYTF
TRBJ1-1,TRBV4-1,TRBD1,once,TGCGCCAGCAGCCAAGCCAGGGACAGGGTCCGGACTGAAGCTTTCTTT,CASSQARDRVRTEAFF
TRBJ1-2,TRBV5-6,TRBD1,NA,TGTGCCAGCAGCTTGGCCGGGCAGGGGGCCCGTTTGGGCTACACCTTC,CASSLAGQGARLGYTF
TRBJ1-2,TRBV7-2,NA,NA,TGTGCCACCTCACCTGGGGGGGGCGGCCAGGGGTATGGCTACACCTTC,CATSPGGGGQGYGYTF
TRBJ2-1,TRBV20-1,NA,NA,TGCAGTGCTAGGTCCAGCAATGAGCAGTTCTTC,CSARSSNEQFF
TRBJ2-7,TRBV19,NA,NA,TGTGCCAGTAGTCCCGGTACGGGCGAGCAGTACTTC,CASSPGTGEQYF
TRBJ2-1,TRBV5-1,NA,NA,TGCGCCAGCAGCTCCACGGGGGTGGATGAGCAGTTCTTC,CASSSTGVDEQFF
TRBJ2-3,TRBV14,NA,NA,TGTGCCAGCAGCCACAAGGGATCACCGGGATCCACAGATACGCAGTATTTT,CASSHKGSPGSTDTQYF
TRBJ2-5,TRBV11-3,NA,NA,TGTGCCAGCAGCTTAGATGGGTCAGGGGTGGAGACCCAGTACTTC,CASSLDGSGVETQYF
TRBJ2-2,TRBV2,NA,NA,TGTGCCAGCAGTCTGAACAGGGTAGGAAACACCGGGGAGCTGTTTTTT,CASSLNRVGNTGELFF
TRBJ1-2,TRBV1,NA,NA,TGCACCAGCAGCTTGTACCCCGGGACACATGAAAGGAATGCCTTATTTAACTATGGCTACACCTTC,CTSSLYPGTHERNALFNYGYTF
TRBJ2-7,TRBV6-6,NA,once,TGTGCCAGCAGTCCCCAGGGGCCCTACGAGCAGTACTTC,CASSPQGPYEQYF
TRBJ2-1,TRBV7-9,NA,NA,TGTGCCAGCAGCTTAGCGAGCGTGGCAGGGGTTGGCGAGGATGAGCAGTTCTTC,CASSLASVAGVGEDEQFF
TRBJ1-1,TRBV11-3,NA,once,TGTGCCAGCAGCCGTCACGCGGGGCGGCCAAACACTGAAGCTTTCTTT,CASSRHAGRPNTEAFF
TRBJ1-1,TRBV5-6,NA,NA,TGTGCCAGCAGCTTGGCCTTAGAGGTTAGGGGCACTGAAGCTTTCTTT,CASSLALEVRGTEAFF
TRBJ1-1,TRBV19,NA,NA,TGTGCCAGTAGTCCAACGCAGGGCGCCACTGAAGCTTTCTTT,CASSPTQGATEAFF
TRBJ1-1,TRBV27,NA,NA,TGTGCCAGCAGTCGGGGATTGAACACTGAAGCTTTCTTT,CASSRGLNTEAFF
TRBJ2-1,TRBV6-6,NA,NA,TGTGCCAGCAGTTACACCCTCAGGGAGCAGTTCTTC,CASSYTLREQFF
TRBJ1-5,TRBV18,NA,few,TGTGCCAGCTCACCACAGGGGCCCAATCAGCCCCAGCATTTT,CASSPQGPNQPQHF
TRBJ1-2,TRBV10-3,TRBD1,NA,TGTGCCATCAGTGTAGACAGGGTTGGTTATGGCTACACCTTC,CAISVDRVGYGYTF
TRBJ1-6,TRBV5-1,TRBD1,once,TGCGCCAGCAGCCAGGGGGACAGACTCTATAATTCACCCCTCCACTTT,CASSQGDRLYNSPLHF
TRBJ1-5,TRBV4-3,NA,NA,TGCGCCAGCAGCCAAGGATACAGGCAGGATTATCAGCCCCAGCATTTT,CASSQGYRQDYQPQHF
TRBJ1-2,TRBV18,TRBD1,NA,TGTGCCAGCTCAGGAACAGGGGTGGACTATGGCTACACCTTC,CASSGTGVDYGYTF
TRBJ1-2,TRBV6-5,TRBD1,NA,TGTGCCAGCAGTCGGGACAGGGGGAATGGCTACACCTTC,CASSRDRGNGYTF
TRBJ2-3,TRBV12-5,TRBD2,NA,TGTGCTAGTGGCCTAAGCGGGAGCAGCACAGATACGCAGTATTTT,CASGLSGSSTDTQYF
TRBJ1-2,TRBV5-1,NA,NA,TGCGCCAGCAGCTCCGAGGGAGGGAGGGTCTATGGCTACACCTTC,CASSSEGGRVYGYTF